This T cell receptor beta chain is from a study of CD8+ T cells in alopecia areata. Treatment defined: oral pan-JAK inhibitor, 5-10 mg twice daily. CDR1 MNHEY and CDR2 SMNVEV come from the germline V gene (reference sequence). The CDR3 is made up of 13 amino acids. V was shortened by 0 bases and J by 5 bases, with 4 bases between the two germline ends. RNA was extracted and reverse transcribed into cDNA as the sequencing template. This table comes from immunoSEQ multiplex PCR, and its TCRdb copy is limited to in-frame clones, with some not included. The repertoire includes fewer than 200,000 clones, around 58% of them detected once, and 10% to 15% sits in the top ten.

This sample comprised CD8+ T cells sorted from blood, obtained at week 24, from a patient treated with tofacitinib. This TCR was sampled from a human donor with alopecia areata. The chain has TRBV27 and TRBJ2-2; D gene ambiguous. The CDR3 loop is CASSLSRTGELFF. For the CDR3, the DNA is TGTGCCAGCAGTTTATCTCGAACCGGGGAGCTGTTTTTT.